Each of the 20 T cell receptor beta chains below was sequenced from the same sample in a study of cytomegalovirus exposure and HLA in healthy donors. This PCR relied on a set of 60 Vbeta primers and 13 Jbeta primers. Profiled with immunoSEQ multiplex PCR; TCRdb holds only in-frame clones, not every one. The sample has roughly 110,000 clones, around 75% seen once. The sequencing sample was made of PBMCs. The receptors originated from a male donor in good health and CMV-seropositive.

This clone was counted between two and nine times. The chain links TRBV6-5 to TRBJ1-4, with D unclear. This CDR3 is 13 amino acids long. V dropped 2 bases and J dropped 5 bases, with 6 bases sitting between them. Per germline, CDR1 MNHEY and CDR2 SVGAGI. CDR3 in amino acids: CASSYEANEKLFF. CDR3 sequence (DNA): TGTGCCAGCAGTTACGAGGCAAATGAAAAACTGTTTTTT.

The V gene is TRBV5-1, the J gene TRBJ2-7, with 8 bases matching TRBD2. The CDR3 has 20 residues. The junction had 22 bases not matched to a gene; V was cut back by 1 base and J by 4 bases. Germline V gives CDR1 SGHRS, CDR2 YFSETQ. CDR3 in amino acids: CASSLFGVGSAGGPKYEQYF. The CDR3 nucleotides are TGCGCCAGCAGCTTGTTTGGGGTAGGGTCGGCGGGGGGTCCAAAATACGAGCAGTACTTC. Drawing the rest from reference TRBV5-1 and TRBJ2-7, the complete variable domain is KAGVTQTPRYLIKTRGQQVTLSCSPISGHRSVSWYQQTPGQGLQFLFEYFSETQRNKGNFPGRFSGRQFSNSRSEMNVSTLELGDSALYLCASSLFGVGSAGGPKYEQYFGPGTRLTVT.

This chain links TRBV6-6 with TRBJ2-7, with TRBD1 identical over 9 bases. Unmatched junction bases numbered 9, after V lost 2 bases and J lost 7 bases. This CDR3 contains 15 residues. Germline V CDR1 and CDR2: MNHNY, SVGAGI (reference sequence). The CDR3 sequence is CASSYEGTGIGEQYF. The CDR3 nucleotides read TGTGCCAGCAGTTACGAAGGGACAGGGATCGGGGAGCAGTACTTC.

This clone was detected only a few times. The chain carries TRBV4-3 and TRBJ2-1, with D possibly being TRBD2 (6 bases). CDR3 length equals 12 residues. Germline lookup yields CDR1 LGHNA and CDR2 YSLEER. V was clipped by 3 bases and J by 8 bases, with 8 bases between them. DNA for the CDR3: TGCGCCAGCAGCCAGAGGGAGGATGAGCAGTTCTTC. Amino acids: CASSQREDEQFF.

The chain recombines TRBV25-1 with TRBJ1-3; D gene uncertain. V was cut by 7 bases and J by 4 bases, with 17 bases left in between. The CDR3 totals 15 residues. CDR1 MGHDK and CDR2 SYGVNS come from the germline V gene. The DNA for the CDR3 is TGTGCCAGCACTCCCCCGGGTCTTTCGGGAAACACCATATATTTT. Protein product: CASTPPGLSGNTIYF.

The chain has TRBV28 and TRBJ2-1; D is uncertain. This CDR3 comprises 12 residues. V shed 5 bases and J shed 12 bases, with 14 bases lying between them. The germline V gene encodes CDR1 MDHEN and CDR2 SYDVKM. CDR3 in DNA: TGTGCCAGCAGTCCCAGACACCCGGCGCAGTTCTTC. It yields the protein CASSPRHPAQFF.

The V call is TRBV4-3, the J call TRBJ2-5, with a tentative D call TRBD1 (5 bases). Between the trimmed V and J ends, which lost 0 bases and 8 bases, there was a span of 16 bases. The CDR3 is 15 amino acids. Germline V CDR1 and CDR2: LGHNA, YSLEER. The CDR3 spells CASSQETVSPRTQYF. The DNA of the CDR3 is TGCGCCAGCAGCCAAGAGACAGTTAGCCCCCGAACCCAGTACTTC.

This clone showed up just a few times. This chain joins TRBV18 and TRBJ2-7; 9 bases map to TRBD1. Trimming took 4 bases from V and 4 from J; bases not matched to a gene: 8. Looked up from germline, CDR1 is KGHSH and CDR2 is LQKENI. The CDR3 is made up of 15 amino acids. CDR3 amino acids: CASSLFGQGLYEQYF. For the CDR3, the DNA is TGTGCCAGCTCACTCTTCGGACAGGGGTTGTACGAGCAGTACTTC.

The chain carries TRBV29-1 and TRBJ2-1; 8 bases are shared with TRBD1. V trimming: 2 bases; J trimming: 3 bases; junction bases outside the gene matches: 9. From germline, CDR1 is SQVTM and CDR2 ANQGSEA. This CDR3 spans 16 amino acids. CDR3 sequence: CSVEKLAGGGYNEQFF. In DNA form, the CDR3 reads TGCAGCGTTGAAAAGCTCGCAGGGGGCGGCTACAATGAGCAGTTCTTC.

This clone turned up a few times. The chain links TRBV6-1 to TRBJ2-7; TRBD2 matches 7 bases. The J segment lost 2 bases and the V segment lost 4 bases, leaving 5 bases of the junction unmatched. The CDR3 spans 14 residues. Per the germline V gene, CDR1 is MNHNS and CDR2 is SASEGT. The CDR3 coding sequence is TGTGCCAGCAGTGGGGAGGGCCCCACCTACGAGCAGTACTTC. The encoded protein is CASSGEGPTYEQYF.

This chain uses TRBV27 with TRBJ1-6; 7 bases align to TRBD1. The J segment lost 9 bases and the V segment lost 5 bases, leaving 7 bases of the junction unmatched. The germline V gene encodes CDR1 MNHEY and CDR2 SMNVEV (reference sequence). The CDR3 is 14 amino acids. The CDR3 DNA is TGTGCCAGCAGTCCAGGGGGAGCGGGTTCACCCCTCCACTTT. It yields the protein CASSPGGAGSPLHF.

This clone was counted between two and nine times. CDR3 region: CAWSAGGEQYF. As DNA, the CDR3 is TGTGCCTGGAGCGCGGGCGGGGAGCAGTACTTC. This rearrangement joins TRBV30 to TRBJ2-7, with a possible D match to TRBD2 (5 bases). CDR1 is GTSNPN and CDR2 is SVGIG in the germline V gene (reference sequence). CDR3 length: 11 amino acids. V was trimmed by 3 bases and J by 7 bases, leaving 10 bases between them.

Regarding this clone: The germline gene is not matched at one end of the junction; a read error may be the cause. This chain joins TRBV6-6 and TRBJ2-6, with a weak D call TRBD1 (6 bases). The CDR3 totals 15 residues. Germline V gives CDR1 MNHNY, CDR2 SVGAGI (reference sequence). CDR3 bases: TGTGCCACCAGTTTTAACAGGGCTGGGGCCAACGTCCTGACTTTC. Translating it yields CATSFNRAGANVLTF.

This clone was counted only a few times. CDR3 amino acids: CASSSGPGKGQPQHF. In DNA, the CDR3 is TGTGCCAGCAGCTCAGGACCGGGGAAGGGTCAGCCCCAGCATTTT. The rearrangement joins TRBV7-9 to TRBJ1-5; D is unresolved. The CDR3 contains 15 residues. Germline V gene lookup returns CDR1 SEHNR and CDR2 FQNEAQ (reference sequence). The V end was cut by 4 bases, the J end by 6 bases, with 16 bases between.

The rearrangement uses TRBV25-1 and TRBJ2-7; tentatively, D is TRBD2 (5 bases). Deletions cut 0 bases from V and 0 bases from J, with 9 bases between. The CDR3 is 15 amino acids. The V gene's germline CDR1 is MGHDK and CDR2 SYGVNS. The CDR3 here is CASSEYSVSSYEQYF. In DNA, the CDR3 is TGTGCCAGCAGTGAATATAGCGTGAGCTCCTACGAGCAGTACTTC.

The rearrangement links TRBV29-1 to TRBJ2-7, with D possibly being TRBD2 (5 bases). V lost 2 bases and J 4 bases, leaving 9 bases between the germline ends. This CDR3 comprises 12 residues. Germline V lookup: CDR1 SQVTM, CDR2 ANQGSEA. CDR3 in amino acids: CSVETEGYEQYF. The CDR3 DNA is TGCAGCGTTGAAACAGAGGGATACGAGCAGTACTTC.

This chain connects TRBV5-1 to TRBJ2-2; 8 bases map to TRBD1. Germline V gene lookup returns CDR1 SGHRS and CDR2 YFSETQ. J lost 0 bases, V lost 4 bases, and 2 bases had no gene match. The CDR3 spans 15 residues. As DNA, the CDR3 is TGCGCCAGCAGCAAGGACAGGGCGAACACCGGGGAGCTGTTTTTT. Protein: CASSKDRANTGELFF.

The J gene is TRBJ2-6, the V gene TRBV18; the D gene is possibly TRBD1 (7 bases). In germline, CDR1 is KGHSH, CDR2 LQKENI. V lost 5 bases and J lost 0, with 17 bases in between. The CDR3 spans 18 residues. Here the CDR3 DNA reads TGTGCCAGCTCAATGAAGCAGGGGGGAAACTCTGGGGCCAACGTCCTGACTTTC. This encodes CASSMKQGGNSGANVLTF.

The chain employs TRBV9 and TRBJ2-2, with D tentatively TRBD2 (6 bases). The CDR3 has 15 amino acids. The ends were cut back, 2 bases at V and 3 bases at J, with 11 bases in the middle. The germline V gene encodes CDR1 SGDLS and CDR2 YYNGEE. In DNA, the CDR3 is TGTGCCAGCAGCGTTGGCGGGGCCTACACCGGGGAGCTGTTTTTT. Encoded protein: CASSVGGAYTGELFF. The whole variable domain, remainder taken from reference TRBV9 and TRBJ2-2, is DSGVTQTPKHLITATGQRVTLRCSPRSGDLSVYWYQQSLDQGLQFLIQYYNGEERAKGNILERFSAQQFPDLHSELNLSSLELGDSALYFCASSVGGAYTGELFFGEGSRLTVL.

Written as DNA, the CDR3 is TGCGCCAGCAGCCAAGATATGCCTAGCAGGGCTAGCGGGAACCAAGAGACCCAGTACTTC. This gives the protein CASSQDMPSRASGNQETQYF. The chain has TRBV4-3 and TRBJ2-5, with TRBD2 identical over 9 bases. Germline V lookup: CDR1 LGHNA, CDR2 YSLEER. The CDR3 sequence is 20 residues long. V trimming: 0 bases; J trimming: 0 bases; junction bases outside the gene matches: 14.